A selection of T cell receptor beta chains follows, all from one sample in a study of cytomegalovirus exposure and HLA in healthy donors. Assay used: immunoSEQ multiplex PCR; TCRdb lists only in-frame clones, some missing. The sample has 150,000 to 200,000 clones; 80% to 85% are singletons. The specimen sequenced was PBMCs. All receptors derive from a woman between 18 and 29 years old in good health and CMV-seronegative. The CDR3 runs from the conserved cysteine through the conserved F or W. A D gene is named only where the DNA matches it firmly. Size is stated for part of the rows, as once, few or many counts, or as a class when the clone is expanded.

v_call,clone_size,cdr3_length,j_call,d_call,cdr3_nt,cdr3_aa
TRBV5-6,-,16,TRBJ2-1,TRBD2,TGTGCCAGCAGCTTAGCGGGAGAGTTCTCCTACAATGAGCAGTTCTTC,CASSLAGEFSYNEQFF
TRBV7-9,-,14,TRBJ1-2,TRBD1,TGTTCCAGCAGCCCACGACAGGGAATCTATGGCTACACCTTC,CSSSPRQGIYGYTF
TRBV2,once,14,TRBJ2-5,-,TGTGCCAGCAGTTTCCGGGACAACCAAGAGACCCAGTACTTC,CASSFRDNQETQYF
TRBV7-9,-,14,TRBJ1-2,TRBD1,TGTTCCAGCAGCTTAGCGGGACAGGGGTACGGCTACACCTTC,CSSSLAGQGYGYTF
TRBV2,-,17,TRBJ2-2,TRBD2,TGTGCCAGCAGTGAAGGGGGACTAGCGGGAGGCACCGGGGAGCTGTTTTTT,CASSEGGLAGGTGELFF
TRBV11-3,-,13,TRBJ1-3,TRBD1,TGTGCCAGCAGCATCTCCAGGGGGAGCACCATATATTTT,CASSISRGSTIYF
TRBV27,-,14,TRBJ2-1,TRBD2,TGTGCCAGCAGTTTAGGCGGGAGCTACAATGAGCAGTTCTTC,CASSLGGSYNEQFF
TRBV5-1,-,13,TRBJ1-1,TRBD1,TGCGCCAGCAGATTGGACAGGGATCAGGTAGCTTTCTTT,CASRLDRDQVAFF
TRBV5-6,-,16,TRBJ2-3,-,TGTGCCAGCAGCTTGTCGGCATCGCGACCAGGTTATACGCAGTATTTT,CASSLSASRPGYTQYF
TRBV18,-,15,TRBJ2-2,TRBD1,TGTGCCAGCTCACCGATGGACAGGTACACCGGGGAGCTGTTTTTT,CASSPMDRYTGELFF
TRBV9,-,15,TRBJ1-3,-,TGTGCCAGCAGCCCTCTTCCCCCAGTCGGAAACACCATATATTTT,CASSPLPPVGNTIYF
TRBV4-3,few,16,TRBJ1-3,TRBD1,TGCGCCAGCAGCCTGAACCGGGACAGCTCTGGAAACACCATATATTTT,CASSLNRDSSGNTIYF
TRBV5-8,-,17,TRBJ2-3,TRBD1,TGTGCCAGCAGCCCCCGAGGGACAGGGGGGAGTACAGATACGCAGTATTTT,CASSPRGTGGSTDTQYF
TRBV19,-,13,TRBJ1-6,-,TGTGCCAGTAGTAACGGGGGTAATTCACCCCTCCACTTT,CASSNGGNSPLHF
TRBV9,-,13,TRBJ1-2,TRBD1,TGTGCCAGCAGCGAAGGACAGGGCTATGGCTACACCTTC,CASSEGQGYGYTF